This T cell receptor beta chain was profiled in a study of cytomegalovirus exposure and HLA in healthy donors. In the PCR, 60 Vbeta and 13 Jbeta primers were used. The table came from immunoSEQ multiplex PCR; TCRdb's copy has only in-frame clones and leaves some out. The table has approximately 80,000 clones, around 72% seen once. The V segment lost 2 bases and the J segment 3 bases; nucleotides outside the gene matches: 8. CDR3 size: 16 residues. Germline CDR1 and CDR2: LGHNA and YSLEER. This clone was recorded a few times. Specimen: PBMCs. The sequence came from a woman in her thirties or forties in good health and CMV-seropositive. The chain couples TRBV4-3 to TRBJ2-3; 7 positions agree with TRBD2. Here the CDR3 reads CASSQKLATETDTQYF. CDR3 in DNA: TGCGCCAGCAGCCAAAAACTAGCGACCGAGACAGATACGCAGTATTTT.